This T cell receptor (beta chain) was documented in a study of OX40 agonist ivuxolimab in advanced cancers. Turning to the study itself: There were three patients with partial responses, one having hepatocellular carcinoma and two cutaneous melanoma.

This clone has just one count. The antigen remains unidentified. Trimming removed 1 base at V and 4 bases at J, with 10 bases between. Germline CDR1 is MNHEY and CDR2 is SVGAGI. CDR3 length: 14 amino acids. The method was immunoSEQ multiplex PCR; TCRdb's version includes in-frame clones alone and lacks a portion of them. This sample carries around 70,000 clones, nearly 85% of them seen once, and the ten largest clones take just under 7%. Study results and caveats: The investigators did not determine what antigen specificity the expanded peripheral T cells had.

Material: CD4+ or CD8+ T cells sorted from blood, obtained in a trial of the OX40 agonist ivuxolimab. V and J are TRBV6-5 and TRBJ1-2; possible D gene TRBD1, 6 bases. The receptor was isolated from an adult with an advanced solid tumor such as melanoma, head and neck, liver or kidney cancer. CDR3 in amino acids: CASSYLDSSYGYTF. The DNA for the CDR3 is TGTGCCAGCAGTTACTTGGACAGCAGCTATGGCTACACCTTC.